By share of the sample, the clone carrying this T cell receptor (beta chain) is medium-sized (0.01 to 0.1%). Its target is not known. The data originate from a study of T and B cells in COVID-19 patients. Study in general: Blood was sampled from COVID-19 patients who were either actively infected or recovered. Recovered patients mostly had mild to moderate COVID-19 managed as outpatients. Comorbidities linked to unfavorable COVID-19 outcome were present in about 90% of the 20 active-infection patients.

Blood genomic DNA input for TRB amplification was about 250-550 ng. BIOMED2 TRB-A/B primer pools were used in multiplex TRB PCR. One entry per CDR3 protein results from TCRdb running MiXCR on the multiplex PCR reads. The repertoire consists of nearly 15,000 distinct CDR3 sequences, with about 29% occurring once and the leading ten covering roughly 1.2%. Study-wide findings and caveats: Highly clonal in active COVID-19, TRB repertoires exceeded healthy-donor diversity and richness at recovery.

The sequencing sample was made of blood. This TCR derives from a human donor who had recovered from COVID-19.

The CDR3 here is CASSTTGGLGEQFF. CDR3 DNA sequence: TGTGCCAGTAGTACCACAGGGGGACTCGGTGAGCAGTTCTTC. The J gene is TRBJ2-1, the V gene TRBV19, with 8 bases identical to TRBD1. Germline loops: CDR1 LNHDA, CDR2 SQIVND (reference sequence). The CDR3 is 14 amino acids. V trimming: 4 bases; J trimming: 9 bases; junction bases outside the gene matches: 8.